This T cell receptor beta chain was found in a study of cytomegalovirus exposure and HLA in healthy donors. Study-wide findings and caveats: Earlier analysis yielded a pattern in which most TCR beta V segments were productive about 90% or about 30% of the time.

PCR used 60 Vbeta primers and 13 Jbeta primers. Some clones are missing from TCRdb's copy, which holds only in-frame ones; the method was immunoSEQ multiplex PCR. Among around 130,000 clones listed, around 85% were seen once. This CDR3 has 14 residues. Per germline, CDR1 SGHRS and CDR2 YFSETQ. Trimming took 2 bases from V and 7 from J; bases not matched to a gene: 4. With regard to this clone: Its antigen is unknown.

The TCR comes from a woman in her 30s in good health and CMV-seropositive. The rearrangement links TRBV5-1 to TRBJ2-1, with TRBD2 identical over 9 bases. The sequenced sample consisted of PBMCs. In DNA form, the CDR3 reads TGCGCCAGCAGCTTTGGAACTAGCGGGAATGAGCAGTTCTTC. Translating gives CASSFGTSGNEQFF. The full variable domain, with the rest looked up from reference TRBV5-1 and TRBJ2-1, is KAGVTQTPRYLIKTRGQQVTLSCSPISGHRSVSWYQQTPGQGLQFLFEYFSETQRNKGNFPGRFSGRQFSNSRSEMNVSTLELGDSALYLCASSFGTSGNEQFFGPGTRLTVL.